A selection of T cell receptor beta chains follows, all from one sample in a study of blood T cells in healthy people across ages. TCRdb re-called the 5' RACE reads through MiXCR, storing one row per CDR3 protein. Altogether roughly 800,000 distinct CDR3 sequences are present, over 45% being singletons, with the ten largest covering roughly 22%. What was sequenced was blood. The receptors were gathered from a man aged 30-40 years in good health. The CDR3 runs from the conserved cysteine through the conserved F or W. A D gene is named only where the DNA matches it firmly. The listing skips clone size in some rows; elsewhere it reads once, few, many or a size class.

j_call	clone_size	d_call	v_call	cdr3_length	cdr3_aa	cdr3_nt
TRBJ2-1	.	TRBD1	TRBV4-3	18	CASSHPRDRGVGSNEQFF	TGCGCCAGCAGCCATCCCCGGGACAGGGGAGTTGGATCCAATGAGCAGTTCTTC
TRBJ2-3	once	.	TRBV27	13	CASSLYSPDTQYF	TGTGCCAGCAGTTTATACAGCCCAGATACGCAGTATTTT
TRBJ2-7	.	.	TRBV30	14	CAWGGTAYSYEQYF	TGTGCCTGGGGCGGGACAGCTTACTCCTACGAGCAGTACTTC
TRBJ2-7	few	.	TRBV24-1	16	CATSDDPGPKNGEQYF	TGTGCCACCAGTGACGACCCGGGACCCAAAAATGGCGAGCAGTACTTC
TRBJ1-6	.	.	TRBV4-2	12	CASSQDGETLHF	TGTGCCAGCAGCCAAGACGGGGAGACCCTCCACTTT
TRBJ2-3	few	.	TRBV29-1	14	CSVERSRLTDTQYF	TGCAGCGTTGAAAGGTCCAGACTCACAGATACGCAGTATTTT
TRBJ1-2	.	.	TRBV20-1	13	CSADPGNNYGYTF	TGCAGTGCTGACCCCGGGAATAACTATGGCTACACCTTC
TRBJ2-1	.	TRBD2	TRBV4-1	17	CASSQNELAGGYNEQFF	TGCGCCAGCAGCCAAAACGAACTAGCGGGAGGCTACAATGAGCAGTTCTTC
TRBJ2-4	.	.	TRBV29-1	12	CSATRPGGIQYF	TGCAGCGCTACAAGGCCCGGCGGGATTCAGTACTTC
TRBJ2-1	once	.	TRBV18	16	CASSPSKQTHYNEQFF	TGTGCCAGCTCACCTTCAAAACAAACCCATTACAATGAGCAGTTCTTC
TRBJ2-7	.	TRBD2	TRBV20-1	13	CSASPAGGPEQYF	TGCAGTGCTAGTCCAGCGGGAGGGCCCGAGCAGTACTTC
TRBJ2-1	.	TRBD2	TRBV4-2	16	CASSPPLAGAREEQFF	TGTGCCAGCAGCCCTCCTCTAGCGGGAGCCAGGGAAGAGCAGTTCTTC
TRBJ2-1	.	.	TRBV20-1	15	CSASGGPSDYNEQFF	TGCAGTGCTAGCGGGGGGCCCTCGGACTACAATGAGCAGTTCTTC
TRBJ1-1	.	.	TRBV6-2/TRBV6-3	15	CASSYDPQGKSEAFF	TGTGCCAGCAGTTACGACCCGCAGGGTAAAAGTGAAGCTTTCTTT
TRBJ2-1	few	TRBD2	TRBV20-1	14	CSASSGGGYNEQFF	TGCAGTGCTAGTAGCGGGGGGGGCTACAATGAGCAGTTCTTC
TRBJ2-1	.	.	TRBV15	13	CATKGRIMETQFF	TGTGCCACCAAAGGCAGAATTATGGAGACCCAGTTCTTC
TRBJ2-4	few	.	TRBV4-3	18	CASSQEGGGTVAKNIQYF	TGCGCCAGCAGCCAAGAGGGCGGTGGGACGGTCGCCAAAAACATTCAGTACTTC
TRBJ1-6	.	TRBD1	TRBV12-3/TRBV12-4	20	CASSLEAPRGATGANSPLHF	TGTGCCAGCAGTTTAGAAGCCCCTAGAGGGGCCACAGGGGCCAATTCACCCCTCCACTTT
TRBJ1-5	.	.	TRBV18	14	CASSPTGLGQPQHF	TGTGCCAGCTCACCGACGGGACTGGGTCAGCCCCAGCATTTT
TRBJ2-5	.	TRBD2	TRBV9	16	CASSVAGLAGTETQYF	TGTGCCAGCAGCGTAGCCGGACTAGCGGGGACAGAGACCCAGTACTTC
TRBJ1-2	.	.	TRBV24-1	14	CATSRHGETYGYTF	TGTGCCACCAGTAGGCATGGGGAAACCTATGGCTACACCTTC
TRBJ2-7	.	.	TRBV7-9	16	CASSLSPKESTYEQYF	TGTGCCAGCAGCTTATCCCCTAAAGAGAGTACCTACGAGCAGTACTTC
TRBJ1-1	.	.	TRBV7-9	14	CASSLDPIRPWAFF	TGTGCCAGCAGCTTAGACCCCATCCGCCCGTGGGCTTTCTTT
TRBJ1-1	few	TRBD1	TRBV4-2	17	CASSQDIRGQVNTEAFF	TGTGCCAGCAGCCAAGATATCAGAGGACAGGTTAACACTGAAGCTTTCTTT
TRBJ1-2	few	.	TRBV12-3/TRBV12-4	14	CASSPGGATYGYTF	TGTGCCAGCTCGCCCGGGGGGGCAACCTATGGCTACACCTTC
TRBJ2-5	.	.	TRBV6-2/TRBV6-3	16	CASSYSGRRAKETQYF	TGTGCCAGCAGTTACTCTGGGCGGAGGGCTAAAGAGACCCAGTACTTC
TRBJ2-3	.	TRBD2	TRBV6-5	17	CASSYGGLAASTDTQYF	TGTGCCAGCAGCTACGGTGGACTAGCGGCTAGCACAGATACGCAGTATTTT